This entry lists 31 T cell receptor beta chains sequenced from one sample in a study of control samples from healthy donors and cancer patients (TCRdb year 2020). The method was the immunoSEQ multiplex PCR assay. The table was pulled from immuneACCESS by TCRdb, which kept in-frame rearrangements only. Such tables lose some clones; where checked, under half of the loss comes from unresolved V genes, and the rest has no known cause. The sample data list approximately 50,000 clones, and more than 70% of these were observed just once. The ten largest make up 10% to 15% of the sample. The source material was PBMCs. Every receptor here comes from a woman in her fifties or sixties with lung cancer.

The chain links TRBV7-8 to TRBJ2-1; 9 bases match TRBD1. Per germline, CDR1 SGHVS and CDR2 FQNEAQ. The CDR3 runs to 17 residues. J was trimmed by 2 bases and V by 1 base; bases with no gene match: 6. CDR3 amino acids: CASSLEGGTGPYNEQFF. In nucleotides, the CDR3 is TGTGCCAGCAGCTTAGAAGGTGGGACAGGGCCCTACAATGAGCAGTTCTTC.

This chain connects TRBV5-1 to TRBJ2-2; 8 positions agree with TRBD1. The germline V gene has CDR1 SGHRS and CDR2 YFSETQ. J gave up 4 bases and V 0 bases, and 5 bases lay outside the gene matches. This CDR3 is built from 16 residues. CDR3: CASSLEAGGSTGELFF. For the CDR3, the DNA is TGCGCCAGCAGCTTGGAGGCAGGGGGCAGCACCGGGGAGCTGTTTTTT.

V usage is TRBV6-5 and J usage is TRBJ2-6; D is ambiguous. This CDR3 spans 15 amino acids. The V and J ends lost 7 bases and 0 bases respectively, with 10 bases between them. CDR1 is MNHEY, CDR2 SVGAGI, per germline. In DNA form, the CDR3 reads TGTGCCAGCAACCGGCTGAGCTCTGGGGCCAACGTCCTGACTTTC. Protein product: CASNRLSSGANVLTF.

The J gene is TRBJ1-1, the V gene TRBV2, with D unresolved. The V and J ends lost 6 bases and 5 bases respectively, with 13 bases between them. In germline, CDR1 is SNHLY, CDR2 FYNNEI. The CDR3 is 13 residues long. The CDR3 here is CASSGEVATEAFF. The CDR3 DNA sequence: TGTGCCAGCAGCGGCGAGGTGGCGACTGAAGCTTTCTTT.

The chain links TRBV5-1 to TRBJ2-7, with D perhaps assigned TRBD1 or TRBD2 (5 bases each). Trimming removed 3 bases from V and 2 bases from J, with 15 bases in between. CDR3 length: 15 amino acids. Per germline, CDR1 SGHRS and CDR2 YFSETQ. The CDR3 sequence: CASSSVPGTPYEQYF. The CDR3 bases are TGCGCCAGCAGCTCCGTCCCGGGGACCCCCTACGAGCAGTACTTC.

CDR3 DNA: TGTGCCAGTCGCATTACCGAAGGGCCCAATGAGCAGTTCTTC. Its translation: CASRITEGPNEQFF. This chain links TRBV19 with TRBJ2-1, with no clear D. The CDR3 is 14 amino acids. V was trimmed by 8 bases and J by 6 bases, leaving 17 bases between them. Germline assignment: CDR1 LNHDA and CDR2 SQIVND (reference sequence). The full variable domain, in which reference TRBV19 and TRBJ2-1 provide the parts outside the CDR3, is DGGITQSPKYLFRKEGQNVTLSCEQNLNHDAMYWYRQDPGQGLRLIYYSQIVNDFQKGDIAEGYSVSREKKESFPLTVTSAQKNPTAFYLCASRITEGPNEQFFGPGTRLTVL.

Details on this clone: In the same sample, other DNA sequences code for this CDR3. CDR3 in amino acids: CASSVPGLAGQETQYF. The DNA for the CDR3 is TGTGCCAGCAGTGTGCCAGGACTAGCGGGCCAAGAGACCCAGTACTTC. The chain combines TRBV6-1 with TRBJ2-5; 11 nucleotides match TRBD2. CDR1 MNHNS and CDR2 SASEGT come from the germline V gene. There are 16 residues in the CDR3. J was trimmed by 1 base and V by 4 bases; bases with no gene match: 5.

This clone was observed a few times. The chain has TRBV4-1 and TRBJ2-1; D is uncertain. Germline V gene data show CDR1 as MGHRA and CDR2 as YSYEKL. Trimming left V 3 bases short and J 5 bases short, with 17 bases between. The CDR3 loop spans 16 amino acids. The CDR3 sequence: CASSHLSLEVHNEQFF. The CDR3 bases are TGCGCCAGCAGCCATCTTTCTCTAGAGGTCCACAATGAGCAGTTCTTC.

The chain has TRBV19 and TRBJ2-1; a possible D gene is TRBD1 (5 bases). CDR1 is LNHDA and CDR2 is SQIVND in the germline V gene (reference sequence). This CDR3 spans 15 amino acids. V was pared by 3 bases and J by 6 bases, with 15 bases between. The CDR3 bases are TGTGCCAGTAGTATTGGTCAGGGTTATTCCAATGAGCAGTTCTTC. As protein: CASSIGQGYSNEQFF.

V usage is TRBV28 and J usage is TRBJ2-1, with TRBD2 matching over 12 bases. The trim removed 11 bases at V and 4 bases at J, leaving 3 bases unmatched. CDR1 and CDR2 (germline): MDHEN, SYDVKM. The CDR3 length is 13 residues. CDR3 coding DNA: TGTGCCGTAGGGACTAGCGGGTACAATGAGCAGTTCTTC. It translates to CAVGTSGYNEQFF.

The chain carries TRBV5-5 and TRBJ1-5; no firm D call. This CDR3 has 12 amino acids. Germline-derived CDR1 and CDR2 are SGHKS and YYEKEE (reference sequence). Deletions cut 4 bases from V and 8 bases from J, with 10 bases between. CDR3 in DNA: TGTGCCAGCAGCCCTCAAAACGAGCCCCAGCATTTT. Translating gives CASSPQNEPQHF.

CDR3 nucleotides: TGTGCCAGCAGCGTAGGGACAGGGGGCGAGCAGTACTTC. This sequence encodes CASSVGTGGEQYF. The chain is built from TRBV9 and TRBJ2-7, with TRBD1 matching over 10 bases. V trimming: 0 bases; J trimming: 6 bases; junction bases outside the gene matches: 0. Germline-derived CDR1 and CDR2 are SGDLS and YYNGEE. The CDR3 runs to 13 residues.

CDR3 bases: TGTGCCAGCAGCGTAGGTAGTCTAGCGGTTACCGATACGCAGTATTTT. Its protein product is CASSVGSLAVTDTQYF. The chain carries TRBV9 and TRBJ2-3; TRBD2 aligns across 7 bases. This CDR3 contains 16 residues. V dropped 0 bases and J dropped 6; count of bases not matched to a gene: 10. CDR1 is SGDLS and CDR2 is YYNGEE in the germline V gene.

In its sample, this clone was seen once. The chain joins TRBV10-2 to TRBJ1-1; 9 bases match TRBD1. CDR1 and CDR2 (germline): WSHSY, SAAADI. CDR3 size: 14 residues. V lost 4 bases and J lost 1; bases outside the gene matches: 1. DNA of the CDR3: TGCGCCAGCAGTGCGGACAGGGGGAACACTGAAGCTTTCTTT. This codes for CASSADRGNTEAFF.

V and J are TRBV28 and TRBJ1-4, with D maybe TRBD1 (5 bases). Trimming left V 3 bases short and J 7 bases short, with 15 bases between. The V gene's germline CDR1 is MDHEN and CDR2 SYDVKM. The CDR3 is made up of 15 amino acids. This chain's CDR3 is CASSFWDSFGEKLFF. As DNA, the CDR3 is TGTGCCAGCAGTTTCTGGGACTCCTTTGGTGAAAAACTGTTTTTT. The full variable domain, its missing parts supplied by reference TRBV28 and TRBJ1-4, is DVKVTQSSRYLVKRTGEKVFLECVQDMDHENMFWYRQDPGLGLRLIYFSYDVKMKEKGDIPEGYSVSREKKERFSLILESASTNQTSMYLCASSFWDSFGEKLFFGSGTQLSVL.

The chain recombines TRBV19 with TRBJ2-2, with D tentatively TRBD1 or TRBD2 (7 bases each). The CDR3 loop spans 16 amino acids. CDR1 is LNHDA, CDR2 SQIVND, per germline (reference sequence). Between the trimmed V and J ends, which lost 4 bases and 4 bases, there was a span of 16 bases. The CDR3 reads CASSREGASGTGELFF. In DNA, the CDR3 is TGTGCCAGTAGTAGGGAGGGGGCATCCGGCACCGGGGAGCTGTTTTTT.

The chain carries TRBV9 and TRBJ1-3; unclear D gene. This CDR3 comprises 15 residues. Trimming left V 1 base short and J 4 bases short, with 12 bases between. Germline values: CDR1 SGDLS, CDR2 YYNGEE. CDR3 in DNA: TGTGCCAGCAGCGTATCTAGCCATATGGGAAACACCATATATTTT. Its translation is CASSVSSHMGNTIYF.

The genes are TRBV6-1 and TRBJ2-4; D might be TRBD2 (6 bases). Germline CDR1 and CDR2: MNHNS and SASEGT. CDR3 length equals 15 residues. Trimming stripped 3 bases from V and 0 bases from J, with 9 bases between. CDR3 in amino acids: CASSDGSLAKNIQYF. CDR3 DNA: TGTGCCAGCAGTGACGGGAGTTTAGCCAAAAACATTCAGTACTTC.

The J gene is TRBJ2-6, the V gene TRBV27, with 8 bases matching TRBD1. This CDR3 spans 17 amino acids. V shed 2 bases and J 2 bases; nucleotides not matched to a gene: 5. From germline, CDR1 is MNHEY and CDR2 SMNVEV (reference sequence). The CDR3 DNA follows: TGTGCCAGCAGTTTAATGGGACAGGTTGCTGGGGCCAACGTCCTGACTTTC. Amino acids: CASSLMGQVAGANVLTF.

The V call is TRBV7-9, the J call TRBJ1-1, with 8 nucleotides matching TRBD1. CDR1 and CDR2 from the germline V gene are SEHNR and FQNEAQ (reference sequence). With V trimmed by 1 base and J by 6 bases, 7 bases remained unmatched. The CDR3 contains 15 residues. The CDR3 region is CASSLGTGSVAEAFF. CDR3 DNA: TGTGCCAGCAGCTTAGGGACAGGGAGCGTCGCTGAAGCTTTCTTT.

The rearrangement uses TRBV19 and TRBJ2-1; D may be TRBD1 (6 bases). Germline values: CDR1 LNHDA, CDR2 SQIVND (reference sequence). The CDR3 spans 13 residues. V shed 3 bases and J shed 5 bases, with 8 bases lying between them. This CDR3 reads CASSINRDNEQFF. DNA of the CDR3: TGTGCCAGTAGTATTAACAGGGACAATGAGCAGTTCTTC. Combining the CDR3 with reference TRBV19 and TRBJ2-1 gives the whole variable domain DGGITQSPKYLFRKEGQNVTLSCEQNLNHDAMYWYRQDPGQGLRLIYYSQIVNDFQKGDIAEGYSVSREKKESFPLTVTSAQKNPTAFYLCASSINRDNEQFFGPGTRLTVL.

The chain employs TRBV7-9 and TRBJ1-1; no definite D call. The CDR3 is 15 residues long. V lost 1 base, J lost 0 bases, and 9 bases lay in between. Germline V gene sequence: CDR1 SEHNR, CDR2 FQNEAQ (reference sequence). The CDR3 spells CASSLGRVMNTEAFF. CDR3 in DNA: TGTGCCAGCAGCTTAGGCCGGGTTATGAACACTGAAGCTTTCTTT.

V usage is TRBV18 and J usage is TRBJ1-2; D gene ambiguous. Germline V gene sequence: CDR1 KGHSH, CDR2 LQKENI. The CDR3 covers 14 residues. V was trimmed by 0 bases and J by 7 bases, leaving 12 bases between them. CDR3 sequence reads: CASSPPGRPTGYTF. The CDR3 coding sequence is TGTGCCAGCTCACCACCAGGCCGGCCCACTGGCTACACCTTC.

This sequence joins TRBV15 and TRBJ1-2, with no clear D. This CDR3 has 13 residues. Germline values: CDR1 LNHNV, CDR2 YYDKDF (reference sequence). Trimming removed 8 bases at V and 5 bases at J, with 15 bases between. CDR3 DNA sequence: TGTGCCACCCACGCGGGCAGCGGGTATGGCTACACCTTC. Translating it yields CATHAGSGYGYTF.

This clone was recorded only once. V usage is TRBV6-1 and J usage is TRBJ1-2, with TRBD1 matching over 8 bases. Germline CDR1 reads MNHNS; CDR2 reads SASEGT. The CDR3 contains 14 residues. V lost 2 bases and J lost 8; bases outside the gene matches: 7. CDR3: CASSESRTGRGYTF. DNA of the CDR3: TGTGCCAGCAGTGAATCGCGGACAGGGAGAGGCTACACCTTC.

The CDR3 coding sequence is TGTGCCATCAGTGAGGGGGACAGGGGATCCACCCAGTACTTC. This encodes CAISEGDRGSTQYF. The gene calls are TRBV10-3 and TRBJ2-5; 10 bases fit TRBD1. The CDR3 is 14 residues long. The germline CDR1 and CDR2 sequences are ENHRY and SYGVKD. J lost 8 bases, V lost 2 bases, and 5 bases had no gene match.

The chain combines TRBV3-1 (or the pseudogene TRBV3-2) with TRBJ2-7; D unresolved. Germline-derived CDR1 and CDR2 are LGHDT and YNNKEL (reference sequence). This CDR3 spans 12 amino acids. V gave up 1 base and J gave up 5 bases, with 6 bases separating them. The CDR3 sequence is CASSQVNDEQYF. CDR3 sequence (DNA): TGTGCCAGCAGCCAAGTGAACGACGAGCAGTACTTC.

V usage is TRBV29-1 and J usage is TRBJ2-7, with 11 nucleotides matching TRBD1. The CDR3 is made up of 14 amino acids. V shed 8 bases, J shed 7 bases, and the junction held 13 bases outside the gene matches. Germline CDR1 is SQVTM and CDR2 is ANQGSEA. CDR3 sequence reads: CSFSPGQGAREQYF. Written as DNA, the CDR3 is TGCAGCTTTTCCCCCGGACAGGGGGCGCGGGAGCAGTACTTC.

This clone has a single count. The chain joins TRBV10-3 to TRBJ2-5, with a weak D call TRBD1 (6 bases). Trimming removed 5 bases from V and 5 bases from J, with 12 bases in between. Germline CDR1 ENHRY, CDR2 SYGVKD. This CDR3 spans 13 amino acids. CDR3 coding DNA: TGTGCCATCAGTCAGGGGATGGTCGAGACCCAGTACTTC. It specifies CAISQGMVETQYF.

The rearrangement uses TRBV19 and TRBJ2-7; 11 nucleotides agree with TRBD1. The CDR3 is 15 residues long. The trim removed 6 bases at V and 1 base at J, leaving 5 bases unmatched. In germline, CDR1 is LNHDA, CDR2 SQIVND (reference sequence). The CDR3 coding sequence is TGTGCCAGTAGCTCCGGGACAGGGGGTTCCTACGAGCAGTACTTC. It is translated as CASSSGTGGSYEQYF.

The chain joins TRBV18 to TRBJ2-1; 8 bases fit TRBD2. The CDR3 is 16 amino acids. Germline V CDR1 and CDR2: KGHSH, LQKENI. V was pared by 1 base and J by 6 bases, with 8 bases of the junction left unmatched. CDR3 DNA sequence: TGTGCCAGCTCACCACTACTAGCGGAACCAGCCAATGAGCAGTTCTTC. This encodes CASSPLLAEPANEQFF. Filled out from reference TRBV18 and TRBJ2-1, the complete variable domain reads NAGVMQNPRHLVRRRGQEARLRCSPMKGHSHVYWYRQLPEEGLKFMVYLQKENIIDESGMPKERFSAEFPKEGPSILRIQQVVRGDSAAYFCASSPLLAEPANEQFFGPGTRLTVL.